This T cell receptor (beta chain) was recorded in a study of cytomegalovirus exposure and HLA in healthy donors. Assay: immunoSEQ multiplex PCR; the TCRdb copy retains only in-frame clones and omits some. The data contain some 190,000 clones, roughly 86% of them singletons. V lost 7 bases, J lost 3 bases, and 17 bases lay in between. The CDR3 is 14 amino acids. Germline V gene data show CDR1 as SGHRS and CDR2 as YFSETQ. The chain recombines TRBV5-1 with TRBJ2-7; D tentatively fits TRBD1 or TRBD2 (5 bases each). The sample was PBMCs. The receptor comes from a man aged 25 to 40 in good health and CMV-seropositive. The CDR3 sequence is CASSRTGTSYEQYF. DNA for the CDR3: TGCGCCAGCTCAAGAACCGGGACCAGCTACGAGCAGTACTTC.